This entry is about one TCR beta chain. This sample was taken from a study of blood T cell repertoires in COVID-19. CDR1 is LNHNV and CDR2 is YYDKDF in the germline V gene (reference sequence). V lost 6 bases, J lost 0 bases, and 12 bases lay in between. This CDR3 is built from 15 residues. Measured with immunoSEQ multiplex PCR; TCRdb has only the in-frame clones, and not every one. The data show around 270,000 clones, around four fifths seen once. J is TRBJ2-1 and V is TRBV15; D is perhaps TRBD1 (6 bases). This TCR was sampled from a man aged 60 to 69 with acute or convalescent COVID-19. What was sequenced was peripheral blood. CDR3 nucleotide sequence: TGTGCCACCAGGGTTTCAGGGGCCTCCTACAATGAGCAGTTCTTC. This encodes CATRVSGASYNEQFF.